This TCR beta chain was identified during a study of CD8+ T cells in alopecia areata. The wider study: It was oral tofacitinib, at 5 to 10 mg twice daily, that treated patients received.

Points on this clone: As yet, its antigen is unknown.

As the sequencing template, cDNA was produced by extracting RNA and reverse transcribing it. Assay: immunoSEQ multiplex PCR; the TCRdb copy retains only in-frame clones and omits some. The data hold about 250,000 clones, with around 67% observed a single time. Findings and limits, study-wide: Clonality in lesional scalp, especially alopecia totalis/universalis, exceeded that of normal scalp.

The length of the CDR3 is 15 residues. With 0 bases removed from V and 0 bases from J, the gap between germline ends came to 9 bases. Germline lookup yields CDR1 LNHNV and CDR2 YYDKDF (reference sequence). This chain links TRBV15 with TRBJ2-7; D unclear. The source was CD4+ T cells sorted from blood, collected at week 0. The receptor was isolated from a human donor with alopecia areata. The CDR3 sequence: CATSRDLLSSYEQYF. DNA for the CDR3: TGTGCCACCAGCAGAGATTTACTGTCCTCCTACGAGCAGTACTTC.